Listed here are 10 T cell receptor beta chains from one sample, sequenced in a study of T cells after yellow fever vaccination (dated by TCRdb to the late 2010s). The receptor library was made with 5' RACE. Instrument on record: Illumina HiSeq 2500. The raw public reads went through TCRdb reprocessing: fastp at Q25, MiXCR clone calling, in-frame beta chains kept. Identical CDR3 proteins give one entry, which carries the most common genes and DNA. Within this sample are roughly 120,000 distinct CDR3 sequences, with approximately 7.1% of them counted one time only. The ten largest clonotypes hold 2.5% to 3.5% of the sample. Taken with the paper, the label for treatment or condition translates to: live attenuated yellow fever vaccine strain. The material sequenced was CD4+ T cells sorted from PBMCs, taken approximately 47 days after the first yellow fever vaccination. These receptors were collected from a man aged 18 to 29 who received the YFV17D yellow fever vaccine.

This clonotype was seen more than once but under ten times. The V call is TRBV3-1, the J call TRBJ2-3, with 8 nucleotides matching TRBD2. CDR3 size: 16 residues. After removal of 2 bases from V and 1 base from J, the junction contained 5 bases not matched to a gene. Germline V gene sequence: CDR1 LGHDT, CDR2 YNNKEL (reference sequence). CDR3 loop: CASSQNSGVRTDTQYF. In nucleotides, the CDR3 is TGTGCCAGCAGCCAAAATAGCGGGGTTCGCACAGATACGCAGTATTTT.

This clonotype occurred many times. This chain joins TRBV4-2 and TRBJ2-1; D perhaps matches TRBD2 (6 bases). This CDR3 has 16 residues. The V and J ends lost 0 bases and 1 base respectively, with 10 bases between them. The germline V gene has CDR1 LGHNA and CDR2 YNFKEQ. CDR3 DNA: TGTGCCAGCAGCCAAGATACGGGGGAATCCTACAATGAGCAGTTCTTC. It yields the protein CASSQDTGESYNEQFF.

The table lists this clonotype with many counts. This chain uses TRBV7-2 with TRBJ2-3; 8 bases fit TRBD2. The length of the CDR3 is 16 residues. Germline V gene sequence: CDR1 SGHTA, CDR2 FQGNSA. J gave up 3 bases and V 3 bases, and 8 bases lay outside the gene matches. CDR3 loop: CASSFSSGVSTDTQYF. The CDR3 DNA follows: TGTGCCAGCAGCTTCAGTAGCGGGGTTTCGACAGATACGCAGTATTTT.

This clonotype was seen repeatedly, ten times or more. The chain employs TRBV7-2 and TRBJ2-3, with D perhaps given as TRBD1 or TRBD2 (6 bases each). The CDR3 contains 14 residues. V dropped 9 bases and J dropped 6 bases, with 19 bases sitting between them. The germline V gene encodes CDR1 SGHTA and CDR2 FQGNSA. CDR3 in amino acids: CASSRRGAPDTQYF. CDR3 sequence (DNA): TGTGCCAGTAGCCGGAGGGGGGCCCCGGATACGCAGTATTTT.

The genes are TRBV24-1 and TRBJ1-6; 7 bases align to TRBD1. The J segment lost 8 bases and the V segment lost 1 base, leaving 19 bases of the junction unmatched. The CDR3 spans 20 residues. Germline V lookup: CDR1 KGHDR, CDR2 SFDVKD. This chain's CDR3 is CATSDFYPPPPRGWHSPLHF. As DNA, the CDR3 is TGTGCCACCAGTGATTTTTATCCGCCCCCCCCCAGGGGGTGGCATTCACCCCTCCACTTT.

There are many counts of this clonotype. V gene TRBV4-1 combines with J gene TRBJ2-2; 8 bases match TRBD2. This CDR3 comprises 16 residues. Germline V gives CDR1 MGHRA, CDR2 YSYEKL. V lost 4 bases and J lost 7; bases outside the gene matches: 11. The CDR3 region is CASSRRERGTIGELFF. CDR3 in DNA: TGCGCCAGCAGCCGAAGGGAGCGGGGGACTATCGGGGAGCTGTTTTTT.

This clonotype has ten or more counts. The rearrangement links TRBV12-3 or TRBV12-4 to TRBJ2-2; unclear D gene. The CDR3 covers 14 residues. V was clipped by 1 base and J by 7 bases, with 10 bases between them. In DNA, the CDR3 is TGTGCCAGCAGTTTAGGGGTGATGGGCGGGGAGCTGTTTTTT. Residues: CASSLGVMGGELFF.

This clonotype was found many times. The chain employs TRBV10-3 and TRBJ1-6, with D perhaps matching TRBD1 (6 bases). The CDR3 has 13 amino acids. V lost 3 bases, J lost 9 bases, and 9 bases lay in between. Germline V gene sequence: CDR1 ENHRY, CDR2 SYGVKD. The CDR3 DNA reads TGTGCCATCAGTGACAGGGGCTTTTCACCCCTCCACTTT. This sequence encodes CAISDRGFSPLHF.

This clonotype was counted at least ten times. V is TRBV7-9 and J is TRBJ1-3; D not resolved. In germline, CDR1 is SEHNR, CDR2 FQNEAQ (reference sequence). V was clipped by 5 bases and J by 4 bases, with 12 bases between them. The CDR3 is 14 residues long. The DNA of the CDR3 is TGTGCCAGCAGCCCATCCGTATCCGGAAACACCATATATTTT. It specifies CASSPSVSGNTIYF. Based on the CDR3 plus reference TRBV7-9 and TRBJ1-3, the full variable domain is DTGVSQNPRHKITKRGQNVTFRCDPISEHNRLYWYRQTLGQGPEFLTYFQNEAQLEKSRLLSDRFSAERPKGSFSTLEIQRTEQGDSAMYLCASSPSVSGNTIYFGEGSWLTVV.

This clonotype was observed many times. The chain is built from TRBV11-1 and TRBJ2-1, with D uncertain. CDR1 and CDR2 from the germline V gene are SGHAT and FQDESV (reference sequence). The V and J ends lost 2 bases and 8 bases respectively, with 16 bases between them. This CDR3 is 15 amino acids long. This CDR3 reads CASSLLGSDVDEQFF. Here the CDR3 DNA reads TGTGCCAGCAGCTTATTAGGGTCTGACGTGGATGAGCAGTTCTTC.